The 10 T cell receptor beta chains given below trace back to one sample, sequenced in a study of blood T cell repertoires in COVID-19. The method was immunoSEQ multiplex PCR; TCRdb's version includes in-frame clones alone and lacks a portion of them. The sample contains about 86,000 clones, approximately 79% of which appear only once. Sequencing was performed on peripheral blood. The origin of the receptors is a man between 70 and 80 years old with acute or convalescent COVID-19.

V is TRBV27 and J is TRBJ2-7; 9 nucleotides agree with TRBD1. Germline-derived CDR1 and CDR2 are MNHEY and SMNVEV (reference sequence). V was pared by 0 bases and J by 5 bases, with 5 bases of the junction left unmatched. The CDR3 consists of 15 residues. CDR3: CASSLSTGGWNEQYF. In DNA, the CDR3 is TGTGCCAGCAGTTTATCGACAGGGGGGTGGAACGAGCAGTACTTC.

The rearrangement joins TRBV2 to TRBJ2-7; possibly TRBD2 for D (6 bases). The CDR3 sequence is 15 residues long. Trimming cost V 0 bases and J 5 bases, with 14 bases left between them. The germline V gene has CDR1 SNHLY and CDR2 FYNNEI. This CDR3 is CASSEAGGRVHEQYV. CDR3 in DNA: TGTGCCAGCAGTGAAGCGGGGGGAAGAGTCCACGAGCAGTACGTC.

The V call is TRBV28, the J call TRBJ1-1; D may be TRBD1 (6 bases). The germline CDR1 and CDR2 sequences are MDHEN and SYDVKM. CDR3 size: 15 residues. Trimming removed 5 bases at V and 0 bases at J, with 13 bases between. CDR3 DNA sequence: TGTGCCAGCAGTACCCCCCAGGGGCTGAACACTGAAGCTTTCTTT. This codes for CASSTPQGLNTEAFF.

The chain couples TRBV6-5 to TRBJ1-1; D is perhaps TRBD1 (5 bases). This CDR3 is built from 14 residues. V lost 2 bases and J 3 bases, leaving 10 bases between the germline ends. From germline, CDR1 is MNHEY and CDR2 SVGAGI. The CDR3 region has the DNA TGTGCCAGCAGTTACGTGGGGGGGGACACTGAAGCTTTCTTT. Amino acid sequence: CASSYVGGDTEAFF.

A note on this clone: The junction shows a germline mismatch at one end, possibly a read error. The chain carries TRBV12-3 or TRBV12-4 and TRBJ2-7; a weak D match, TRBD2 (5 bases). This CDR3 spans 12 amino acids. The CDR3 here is CASSLTEIGVTF. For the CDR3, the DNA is TGTGCCAGCAGTTTAACAGAGATCGGGGTCACTTTC.

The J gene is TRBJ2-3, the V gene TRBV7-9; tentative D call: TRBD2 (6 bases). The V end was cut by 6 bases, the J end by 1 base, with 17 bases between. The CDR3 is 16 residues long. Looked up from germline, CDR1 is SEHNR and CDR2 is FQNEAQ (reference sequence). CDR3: CASSAGLGFGTDTQYF. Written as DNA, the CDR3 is TGTGCCAGCAGTGCGGGACTGGGATTCGGCACAGATACGCAGTATTTT.

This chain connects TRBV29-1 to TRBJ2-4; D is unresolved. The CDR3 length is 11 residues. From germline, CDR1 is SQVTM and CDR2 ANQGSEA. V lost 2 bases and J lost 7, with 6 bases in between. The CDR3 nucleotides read TGCAGCGTTGAATACCAGAACATTCAGTACTTC. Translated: CSVEYQNIQYF.

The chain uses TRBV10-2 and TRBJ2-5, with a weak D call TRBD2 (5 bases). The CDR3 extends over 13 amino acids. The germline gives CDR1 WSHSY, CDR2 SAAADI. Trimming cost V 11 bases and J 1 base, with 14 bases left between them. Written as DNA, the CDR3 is TGCGCCCTAGGCCGGGAACCCCAAGAGACCCAGTACTTC. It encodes CALGREPQETQYF.

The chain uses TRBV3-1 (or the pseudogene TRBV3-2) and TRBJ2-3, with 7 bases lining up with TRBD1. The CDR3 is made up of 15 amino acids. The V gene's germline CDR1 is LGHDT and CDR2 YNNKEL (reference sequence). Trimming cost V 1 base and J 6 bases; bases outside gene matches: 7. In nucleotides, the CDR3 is TGTGCCAGCAGCCAAGGGCCCAGGGGGACGGATACGCAGTATTTT. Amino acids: CASSQGPRGTDTQYF.

CDR3 amino acids: CASSLAGDYSNQPQHF. DNA for the CDR3: TGTGCCAGCAGCTTAGCCGGGGATTATAGCAATCAGCCCCAGCATTTT. The chain recombines TRBV7-8 with TRBJ1-5, with D hard to call. This CDR3 is built from 16 residues. Germline CDR1 SGHVS, CDR2 FQNEAQ. V was shortened by 0 bases and J by 0 bases, with 9 bases between the two germline ends.